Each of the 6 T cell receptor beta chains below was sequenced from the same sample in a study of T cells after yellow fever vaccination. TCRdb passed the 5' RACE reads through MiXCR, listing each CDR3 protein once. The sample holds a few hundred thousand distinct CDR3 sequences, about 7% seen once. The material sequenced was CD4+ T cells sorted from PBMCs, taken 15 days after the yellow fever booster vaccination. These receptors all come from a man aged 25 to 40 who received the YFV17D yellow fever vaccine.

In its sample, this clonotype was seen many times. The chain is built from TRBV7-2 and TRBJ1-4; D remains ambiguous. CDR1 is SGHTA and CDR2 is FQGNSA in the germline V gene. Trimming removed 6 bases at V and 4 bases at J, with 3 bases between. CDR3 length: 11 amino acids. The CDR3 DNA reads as TGTGCCAGCAGTTTTAATGAAAAACTGTTTTTT. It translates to CASSFNEKLFF.

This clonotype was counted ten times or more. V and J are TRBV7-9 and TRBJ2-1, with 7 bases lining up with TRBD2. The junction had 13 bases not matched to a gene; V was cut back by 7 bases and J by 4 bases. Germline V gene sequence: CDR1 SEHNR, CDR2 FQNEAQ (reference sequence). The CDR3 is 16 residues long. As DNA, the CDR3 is TGTGCCAGCACCCCGGGTGGGACTAACGCTTACAATGAGCAGTTCTTC. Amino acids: CASTPGGTNAYNEQFF.

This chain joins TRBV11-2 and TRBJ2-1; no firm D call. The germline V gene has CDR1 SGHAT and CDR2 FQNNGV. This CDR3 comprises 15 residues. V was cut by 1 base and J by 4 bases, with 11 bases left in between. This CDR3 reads CASSLGLGRYNEQFF. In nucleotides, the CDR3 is TGTGCCAGCAGCTTAGGATTAGGGCGGTACAATGAGCAGTTCTTC.

Here the CDR3 reads CASSLGDPGNEQFF. DNA of the CDR3: TGTGCCAGCAGTTTAGGGGATCCAGGGAATGAGCAGTTCTTC. V gene TRBV28 combines with J gene TRBJ2-1, with a weak D call TRBD1 (5 bases). There are 14 residues in the CDR3. V was cut by 2 bases and J by 7 bases, with 12 bases left in between. Germline-derived CDR1 and CDR2 are MDHEN and SYDVKM.

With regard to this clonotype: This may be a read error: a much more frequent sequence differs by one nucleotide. The CDR3 DNA reads as TGCAGTGCTAGTCTTCGGGGGGACACAGATACGAAGTATTTT. This sequence encodes CSASLRGDTDTKYF. The chain has TRBV20-1 and TRBJ2-3, with D maybe TRBD2 (7 bases). The CDR3 has 14 amino acids. The germline V gene has CDR1 DFQATT and CDR2 SNEGSKA (reference sequence).

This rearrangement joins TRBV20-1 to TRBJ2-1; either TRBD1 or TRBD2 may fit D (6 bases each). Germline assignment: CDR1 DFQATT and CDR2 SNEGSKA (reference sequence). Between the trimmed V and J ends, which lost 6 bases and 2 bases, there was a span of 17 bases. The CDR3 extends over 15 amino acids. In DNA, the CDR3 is TGCAGTGCCAGAAGGGGGGCGACTACCTACAATGAGCAGTTCTTC. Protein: CSARRGATTYNEQFF.